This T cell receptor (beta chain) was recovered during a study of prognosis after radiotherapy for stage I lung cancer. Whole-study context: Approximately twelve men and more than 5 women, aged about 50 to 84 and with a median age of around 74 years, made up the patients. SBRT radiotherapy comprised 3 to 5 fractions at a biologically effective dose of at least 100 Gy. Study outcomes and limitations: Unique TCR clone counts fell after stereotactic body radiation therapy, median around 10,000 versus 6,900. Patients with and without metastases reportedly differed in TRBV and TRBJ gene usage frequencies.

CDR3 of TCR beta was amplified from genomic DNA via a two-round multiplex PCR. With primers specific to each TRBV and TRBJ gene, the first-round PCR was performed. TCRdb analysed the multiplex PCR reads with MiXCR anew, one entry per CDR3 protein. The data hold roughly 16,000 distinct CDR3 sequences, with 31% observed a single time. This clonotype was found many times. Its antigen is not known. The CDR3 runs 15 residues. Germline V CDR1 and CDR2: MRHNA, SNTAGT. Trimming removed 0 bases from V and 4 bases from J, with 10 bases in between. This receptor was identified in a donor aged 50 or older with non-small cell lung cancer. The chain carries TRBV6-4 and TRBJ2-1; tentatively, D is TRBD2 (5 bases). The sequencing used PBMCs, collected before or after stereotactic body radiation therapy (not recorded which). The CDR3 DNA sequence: TGTGCCAGCAGTGACTCTGCGGGCGAATACAATGAGCAGTTCTTC. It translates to CASSDSAGEYNEQFF.